These T cell receptor beta chains were read from a single sample in a study of blood T cells in healthy people across ages. Each CDR3 protein is one row after TCRdb ran MiXCR on the 5' RACE reads. The table records over 1,500,000 distinct CDR3 sequences, roughly 52% of them present only once. The sequencing input was blood. The receptors shown here come from a woman in her thirties or forties in good health. Each CDR3 is given with its conserved first and last residue. Each record gives: D gene, clone size, J gene, V gene, CDR3 protein, CDR3 DNA. The D gene is left open where the match is weak. The listing skips clone size in some rows; elsewhere it reads once, few, many or a size class.

NA | few | TRBJ2-7 | TRBV11-2 | CASSGTHKFSYEQYF | TGTGCCAGCTCCGGGACCCACAAATTTTCCTACGAGCAGTACTTC
TRBD2 | NA | TRBJ2-5 | TRBV7-2 | CASSFSGVLVETQYF | TGTGCCAGCAGCTTTAGCGGGGTATTGGTAGAGACCCAGTACTTC
TRBD1 | many | TRBJ2-7 | TRBV20-1 | CSASGTDSYEQYF | TGCAGTGCCTCCGGGACAGACTCCTACGAGCAGTACTTC
TRBD1 | NA | TRBJ2-1 | TRBV6-5 | CASRTHISGTGVEQFF | TGTGCCAGCAGGACACACATTTCCGGGACAGGGGTTGAGCAGTTCTTC
NA | few | TRBJ2-7 | TRBV2 | CASTREDRTYEQYF | TGTGCCAGCACAAGGGAGGACAGGACCTACGAGCAGTACTTC
TRBD1 | NA | TRBJ1-1 | TRBV20-1 | CSARRPGQGAGDTEAFF | TGCAGTGCTAGACGACCGGGACAGGGGGCCGGGGACACTGAAGCTTTCTTT
NA | NA | TRBJ2-5 | TRBV12-5 | CASGLVPPPGRQETQYF | TGTGCTAGTGGTTTGGTACCCCCTCCGGGGAGGCAAGAGACCCAGTACTTC
TRBD2 | NA | TRBJ2-7 | TRBV29-1 | CSARGGQGNNGQNYEQYF | TGCAGCGCCCGCGGGGGGCAGGGGAACAATGGACAAAACTACGAGCAGTACTTC
TRBD1 | NA | TRBJ1-1 | TRBV25-1 | CASSAHSGTGGTNTEAFF | TGTGCCAGCAGTGCCCATTCAGGGACAGGGGGAACGAACACTGAAGCTTTCTTT
NA | NA | TRBJ1-5 | TRBV28 | CASSSTSTGYSNQPQHF | TGTGCCAGCAGTTCGACATCAACAGGCTATAGCAATCAGCCCCAGCATTTT
TRBD2 | few | TRBJ2-3 | TRBV5-1 | CASSPLAVITDTQYF | TGCGCCAGCAGCCCACTAGCGGTAATCACAGATACGCAGTATTTT
NA | few | TRBJ1-2 | TRBV12-3/TRBV12-4 | CASSFEQGIYGYTF | TGTGCCAGCAGTTTCGAACAGGGAATCTATGGCTACACCTTC
NA | NA | TRBJ2-3 | TRBV12-3/TRBV12-4 | CASSPVDADTQYF | TGTGCCAGCAGTCCCGTGGACGCAGATACGCAGTATTTT
NA | NA | TRBJ1-2 | TRBV27 | CASSLSLGINYGYTF | TGTGCCAGCAGTTTATCGCTCGGAATTAACTATGGCTACACCTTC
NA | NA | TRBJ2-1 | TRBV28 | CASEDQDYNEQFF | TGTGCCTCGGAGGATCAAGACTACAATGAGCAGTTCTTC
TRBD1 | NA | TRBJ2-7 | TRBV6-5 | CASSYGQGLAYEQYF | TGTGCCAGCAGTTATGGACAGGGGCTCGCCTACGAGCAGTACTTC
NA | NA | TRBJ1-2 | TRBV27 | CASSFRAEHGYTF | TGTGCCAGCAGTTTTCGGGCCGAGCATGGCTACACCTTC
NA | NA | TRBJ1-5 | TRBV4-2 | CASSPRAGDNQPQHF | TGTGCCAGCAGCCCTAGGGCCGGGGACAATCAGCCCCAGCATTTT
TRBD2 | NA | TRBJ2-1 | TRBV4-2 | CASSQLAGAGNNEQFF | TGTGCCAGCAGCCAGTTAGCGGGGGCCGGGAACAATGAGCAGTTCTTC
TRBD1 | few | TRBJ2-5 | TRBV27 | CASTTPQGETQYF | TGTGCCAGCACCACCCCACAGGGGGAGACCCAGTACTTC
TRBD2 | NA | TRBJ2-5 | TRBV24-1 | CATSDQLAGGLETQYF | TGTGCCACCAGTGACCAACTAGCGGGGGGGCTGGAGACCCAGTACTTC
NA | NA | TRBJ1-1 | TRBV20-1 | CSAPKPGLALAEAFF | TGCAGTGCTCCGAAACCGGGACTCGCTTTGGCTGAAGCTTTCTTT
NA | NA | TRBJ2-5 | TRBV20-1 | CSATSLEIIEETQYF | TGCAGTGCTACTTCCCTAGAGATTATTGAAGAGACCCAGTACTTC
TRBD2 | NA | TRBJ2-7 | TRBV10-3 | CAISRTVASGVLEQYF | TGTGCCATCAGCCGGACTGTGGCTAGCGGGGTTCTTGAGCAGTACTTC
NA | NA | TRBJ2-7 | TRBV7-2 | CASSLGGGRGYEQYF | TGTGCCAGCAGCTTAGGCGGGGGCAGGGGCTACGAGCAGTACTTC
NA | NA | TRBJ2-4 | TRBV7-2 | CASSLVSGGPKNIQYF | TGTGCCAGCAGCTTAGTGTCGGGGGGCCCTAAAAACATTCAGTACTTC
TRBD2 | NA | TRBJ2-5 | TRBV11-2 | CASSLGRAAGETQYF | TGTGCCAGCAGCTTAGGAAGGGCAGCGGGGGAGACCCAGTACTTC
NA | NA | TRBJ2-5 | TRBV7-2 | CASSFWTDLQETQYF | TGTGCCAGCAGCTTTTGGACGGACCTCCAAGAGACCCAGTACTTC
NA | NA | TRBJ2-1 | TRBV5-6 | CASTSGGWNEQFF | TGTGCCAGCACCTCCGGAGGGTGGAATGAGCAGTTCTTC
NA | NA | TRBJ2-1 | TRBV6-2/TRBV6-3 | CASSRGQGLGGGSYNEQFF | TGTGCCAGCAGCCGGGGCCAGGGGTTGGGCGGCGGCTCCTACAATGAGCAGTTCTTC
TRBD2 | NA | TRBJ2-1 | TRBV29-1 | CSAELAGRYNEQFF | TGCAGCGCTGAGTTAGCGGGGAGATACAATGAGCAGTTCTTC
NA | NA | TRBJ1-6 | TRBV28 | CASAKGHGHSPLHF | TGTGCCAGCGCTAAGGGACACGGCCATTCACCCCTCCACTTT
NA | NA | TRBJ2-1 | TRBV12-3/TRBV12-4 | CASLSTGSTYEQFF | TGTGCCAGCCTATCCACAGGGTCCACCTACGAGCAGTTCTTC
NA | NA | TRBJ2-1 | TRBV6-1 | CASRRQAGANEQFF | TGTGCCAGCAGGCGACAGGCAGGAGCCAATGAGCAGTTCTTC
TRBD1 | few | TRBJ2-5 | TRBV6-5 | CASSSTWGQGALIGETQYF | TGTGCCAGCAGTTCGACGTGGGGACAGGGGGCATTAATAGGAGAGACCCAGTACTTC
NA | NA | TRBJ1-2 | TRBV5-1 | CASSPDRTQKNGYTF | TGCGCCAGCAGCCCCGACAGGACTCAGAAGAATGGCTACACCTTC
TRBD1 | NA | TRBJ2-6 | TRBV5-1 | CASSSTPGQGGGANVLTF | TGCGCCAGCAGCTCGACCCCGGGACAGGGCGGTGGGGCCAACGTCCTGACTTTC
NA | NA | TRBJ2-7 | TRBV7-2 | CASSLADSAYEQYF | TGTGCCAGCAGCTTAGCTGACAGCGCCTACGAGCAGTACTTC
NA | NA | TRBJ2-3 | TRBV18 | CASSPVGGDTQYF | TGTGCCAGCTCACCAGTGGGGGGTGATACGCAGTATTTT
TRBD2 | NA | TRBJ2-3 | TRBV20-1 | CSAWEGNPTDTQYF | TGCAGTGCTTGGGAGGGAAACCCCACAGATACGCAGTATTTT
NA | NA | TRBJ2-5 | TRBV21-1 | CASSKVGPDKETQYF | TGTGCCAGCAGCAAAGTTGGGCCAGACAAAGAGACCCAGTACTTC
NA | NA | TRBJ2-5 | TRBV7-8 | CASTDRRETQYF | TGTGCCAGCACCGACAGGAGGGAGACCCAGTACTTC
TRBD2 | NA | TRBJ2-7 | TRBV6-5 | CASSYSPPASGVSYEQYF | TGTGCCAGCAGTTACTCCCCTCCCGCTAGCGGGGTGTCCTACGAGCAGTACTTC
NA | few | TRBJ2-7 | TRBV14 | CASSQEVGVGEQYF | TGTGCCAGCAGCCAAGAGGTTGGGGTAGGCGAGCAGTACTTC
NA | NA | TRBJ2-3 | TRBV6-6 | CASLSPEGGTDTQYF | TGTGCCAGCTTATCCCCCGAAGGAGGCACAGATACGCAGTATTTT
TRBD2 | NA | TRBJ2-5 | TRBV12-3/TRBV12-4 | CASSYPGLGDETQYF | TGTGCCAGCAGTTACCCCGGACTAGGAGACGAGACCCAGTACTTC
NA | few | TRBJ1-2 | TRBV4-2 | CASSQAKTDRNYGYTF | TGTGCCAGCAGCCAAGCCAAGACTGACAGGAACTATGGCTACACCTTC
TRBD2 | few | TRBJ2-3 | TRBV6-5 | CASSYDLVAGGLSDTQYF | TGTGCCAGCAGTTACGATCTTGTAGCGGGGGGTCTTTCAGATACGCAGTATTTT
NA | NA | TRBJ2-3 | TRBV20-1 | CSAPTPRGGVGTDTQYF | TGCAGTGCCCCGACCCCTCGCGGGGGCGTGGGCACAGATACGCAGTATTTT
NA | few | TRBJ2-1 | TRBV13 | CASSLRQFYNEQFF | TGTGCCAGCAGCTTACGACAGTTCTACAATGAGCAGTTCTTC